This T cell receptor beta chain derives from a study of molecular identifiers for immune sequencing clone quantification. A single record per CDR3 protein comes from TCRdb applying MiXCR to the PCR reads. The sample lists over 600,000 distinct CDR3 sequences, roughly 21% occurring once. In the sort, naive CD8 T cells were defined as CD8+CD4-CCR7+CD45RA+. This clonotype was counted a few times. The sample consisted of naive CD8+ T cells from blood, with Jurkat cell RNA spiked in. Subset denoted: FACS-sorted CD8+CD4-CCR7+CD45RA+ naive T cells. The sequence came from a human donor in good health. Some libraries in this study had Jurkat cell RNA spiked in.

The CDR3 spells CASSSLASSYEQYF. The CDR3, as DNA: TGTGCCAGCAGTTCTCTGGCGAGCTCCTACGAGCAGTACTTC. The rearrangement links TRBV28 to TRBJ2-7; D unclear. Per germline, CDR1 MDHEN and CDR2 SYDVKM. V shed 4 bases and J shed 0 bases, with 10 bases lying between them. The CDR3 covers 14 residues.